The source of this T cell receptor (beta chain) is a study of blood T cell repertoires in COVID-19. Study-level information: Whether acute or convalescent, the COVID-19 samples came from the United States, Italy and Spain.

The repertoire was sequenced with immunoSEQ multiplex PCR; TCRdb's copy has only in-frame clones and lacks some. The sample lists 100,000 to 150,000 clones; around 83% were seen once. This CDR3 contains 14 residues. Per germline, CDR1 SGHRS and CDR2 YFSETQ. V trimming: 5 bases; J trimming: 8 bases; junction bases outside the gene matches: 9. This TCR was sampled from a man aged 80 or over with active or convalescent COVID-19. The chain joins TRBV5-1 to TRBJ1-4; TRBD1 matches 7 bases. Sequenced sample: peripheral blood. CDR3 amino acids: CASRPGTVGEKLFF. CDR3 DNA: TGCGCCAGCAGACCCGGGACAGTGGGCGAAAAACTGTTTTTT.